The 28 T cell receptor beta chains presented below share a single source sample, sequenced in a study of OX40 agonist ivuxolimab in advanced cancers. Clones were read by immunoSEQ multiplex PCR, and TCRdb kept only the in-frame ones, dropping some. The data hold several thousand clones, with roughly 89% observed a single time. This specimen consisted of CD4+ or CD8+ T cells sorted from blood, obtained in a trial of the OX40 agonist ivuxolimab. Source of these receptors: an adult with an advanced solid tumor such as melanoma, head and neck, liver or kidney cancer.

This chain links TRBV4-1 with TRBJ2-7; a possible D gene is TRBD2 (6 bases). Trimming cost V 1 base and J 3 bases, with 16 bases left between them. The CDR3 contains 16 residues. The germline gives CDR1 MGHRA, CDR2 YSYEKL. The chain's CDR3 is CASSQGGRGGFYEQYF. Here the CDR3 DNA reads TGCGCCAGCAGCCAAGGCGGGCGTGGAGGGTTCTACGAGCAGTACTTC.

This clone has more than one count but fewer than ten. The rearrangement joins TRBV5-1 to TRBJ2-7, with a tentative D call TRBD1 (5 bases). CDR3 length equals 14 residues. V lost 6 bases, J lost 5 bases, and 18 bases lay in between. The germline V gene has CDR1 SGHRS and CDR2 YFSETQ. Here the CDR3 reads CASNPTAGVDEQYF. As DNA, the CDR3 is TGCGCCAGCAATCCGACAGCTGGCGTGGACGAGCAGTACTTC.

This chain joins TRBV7-9 and TRBJ2-3; TRBD2 aligns across 7 bases. The V segment lost 1 base and the J segment 2 bases; nucleotides outside the gene matches: 6. Germline CDR1 and CDR2: SEHNR and FQNEAQ (reference sequence). The CDR3 is made up of 16 amino acids. CDR3 loop: CASSLGASGTTDTQYF. The DNA for the CDR3 is TGTGCCAGCAGCTTAGGGGCTAGCGGAACCACAGATACGCAGTATTTT. The complete variable domain, with remaining parts taken from reference TRBV7-9 and TRBJ2-3, reads DTGVSQNPRHKITKRGQNVTFRCDPISEHNRLYWYRQTLGQGPEFLTYFQNEAQLEKSRLLSDRFSAERPKGSFSTLEIQRTEQGDSAMYLCASSLGASGTTDTQYFGPGTRLTVL.

The V and J genes are TRBV19 and TRBJ2-7, with D perhaps TRBD1 (6 bases). Germline V lookup: CDR1 LNHDA, CDR2 SQIVND (reference sequence). Trimming removed 6 bases at V and 3 bases at J, with 6 bases between. The CDR3 is 11 amino acids. The DNA for the CDR3 is TGTGCCAGTAGGGGACACTACGAGCAGTACTTC. Its protein product is CASRGHYEQYF.

The CDR3 here is CASSPSSYEQYF. Here the CDR3 DNA reads TGTGCCAGCAGCCCAAGCTCCTACGAGCAGTACTTC. This sequence joins TRBV7-2 and TRBJ2-7; D uncertain. Germline lookup yields CDR1 SGHTA and CDR2 FQGNSA. Trimming took off 5 bases at V and 0 bases at J, with 5 bases between the two ends. The CDR3 contains 12 residues.

On this clone: Other nucleotide sequences in the sample specify the same CDR3. The chain combines TRBV12-5 with TRBJ1-4; no reliable D call. Germline V gene lookup returns CDR1 LGHNT and CDR2 FRNRAP. Trimming shortened V by 3 bases and J by 8 bases, and 10 bases separated the two germline ends. CDR3 length: 13 amino acids. The CDR3 nucleotides read TGTGCTAGTGGTTTACTCCGCGGGGAAAAACTGTTTTTT. The encoded protein is CASGLLRGEKLFF.

The V and J genes are TRBV6-5 and TRBJ1-5, with TRBD1 as a possible D gene (6 bases). V lost 5 bases and J lost 7, with 12 bases in between. Germline V CDR1 and CDR2: MNHEY, SVGAGI. This CDR3 comprises 13 residues. DNA for the CDR3: TGTGCCAGCAGTCAGGACAGATTCCAGCCCCAGCATTTT. It yields the protein CASSQDRFQPQHF.

The rearrangement uses TRBV7-6 and TRBJ1-1, with D unclear. This CDR3 has 13 residues. CDR1 is SGHVS and CDR2 is FNYEAQ in the germline V gene. V shed 3 bases and J shed 1 base, with 6 bases lying between them. The CDR3 coding sequence is TGTGCCAGCAGCTTTTCTGGGAACACTGAAGCTTTCTTT. Its protein is CASSFSGNTEAFF.

The V gene is TRBV5-1, the J gene TRBJ2-3; D is unclear. Germline V CDR1 and CDR2: SGHRS, YFSETQ. This CDR3 is 11 amino acids long. Trimming pared 0 bases from V and 5 bases from J, leaving 1 base between. CDR3 DNA sequence: TGCGCCAGCAGCTTGGGAGATACGCAGTATTTT. It encodes CASSLGDTQYF.

J is TRBJ1-2 and V is TRBV6-5; D possibly corresponds to TRBD1 (5 bases). The CDR3 runs to 15 residues. With 0 bases removed from V and 4 bases from J, the gap between germline ends came to 12 bases. CDR1 is MNHEY and CDR2 is SVGAGI in the germline V gene. The CDR3 loop is CASSYSITGFYGYTF. In DNA form, the CDR3 reads TGTGCCAGCAGTTACTCGATCACAGGATTCTATGGCTACACCTTC.

The chain has TRBV11-1 and TRBJ2-1; 7 positions agree with TRBD1. CDR1 is SGHAT and CDR2 is FQDESV in the germline V gene (reference sequence). V shed 1 base, J shed 3 bases, and the junction held 3 bases outside the gene matches. There are 15 residues in the CDR3. CDR3 nucleotides: TGTGCCAGCAGCTTAGTTGCAGGGGGCTACAATGAGCAGTTCTTC. Its protein is CASSLVAGGYNEQFF.

J is TRBJ2-5 and V is TRBV15; D may be TRBD2 (6 bases). Per germline, CDR1 LNHNV and CDR2 YYDKDF (reference sequence). The CDR3 runs to 18 residues. V was trimmed by 4 bases and J by 0 bases, leaving 21 bases between them. CDR3 loop: CATSTYPTWEEDQETQYF. The DNA of the CDR3 is TGTGCCACCAGCACATACCCTACCTGGGAGGAGGACCAAGAGACCCAGTACTTC.

This chain connects TRBV7-7 to TRBJ1-1; no reliable D call. Germline CDR1 is SSHAT and CDR2 is FNYEAQ (reference sequence). The CDR3 is 13 residues long. The V end was cut by 5 bases, the J end by 5 bases, with 12 bases between. The CDR3 is CASSLEGGTEAFF. The DNA for the CDR3 is TGTGCCAGCAGCCTAGAAGGTGGAACTGAAGCTTTCTTT.

The chain carries TRBV7-6 and TRBJ2-1, with no clear D. This CDR3 contains 13 residues. Trimming removed 0 bases at V and 3 bases at J, with 3 bases between. Per germline, CDR1 SGHVS and CDR2 FNYEAQ. The CDR3 DNA is TGTGCCAGCAGCTTAGCACGCTACAATGAGCAGTTCTTC. It codes for CASSLARYNEQFF.

V is TRBV21-1 and J is TRBJ2-7; no DNA check was done on the table's D call, TRBD1. TRBV21-1 represents a pseudogene. The CDR3 is 15 residues long. CDR3 sequence reads: CASSNGKGHLYEQYV. CDR3 nucleotides: TGTGCCAGCAGCAATGGGAAGGGACACCTCTACGAGCAGTACGTC.

J is TRBJ2-2 and V is TRBV10-1; 8 bases line up with TRBD1. The V and J ends lost 5 bases and 4 bases, in that order; junction bases with no gene match: 6. The germline CDR1 and CDR2 sequences are WNHNN and SYGVQD (reference sequence). This CDR3 spans 15 amino acids. CDR3 in DNA: TGCGCCAGCAGTCCGGACAGGGACGGCACCGGGGAGCTGTTTTTT. The encoded protein is CASSPDRDGTGELFF.

The chain uses TRBV5-4 and TRBJ2-1; 8 nucleotides agree with TRBD1. The CDR3 has 15 amino acids. Germline assignment: CDR1 SGHNT and CDR2 YYREEE (reference sequence). After removal of 4 bases from V and 1 base from J, the junction contained 4 bases not matched to a gene. This CDR3 is CASSPTGDSYNEQFF. In DNA form, the CDR3 reads TGTGCCAGCAGCCCGACAGGGGATTCCTACAATGAGCAGTTCTTC.

J is TRBJ2-2 and V is TRBV5-4, with TRBD2 matching 9 bases. The CDR3 has 18 residues. Trimming at V came to 2 bases and at J to 1 base, leaving 9 bases not matched to a gene. Germline values: CDR1 SGHNT, CDR2 YYREEE (reference sequence). In nucleotides, the CDR3 is TGTGCCAGCAGCTTCTCCGGTAGCGGGAGAGTGAACACCGGGGAGCTGTTTTTT. Translating gives CASSFSGSGRVNTGELFF.

This clone was detected only a few times. J is TRBJ2-3 and V is TRBV4-2, with D hard to call. CDR1 is LGHNA and CDR2 is YNFKEQ in the germline V gene. The CDR3 runs to 16 residues. V was clipped by 2 bases and J by 0 bases, with 12 bases between them. The CDR3 loop is CASSQNPDQSTDTQYF. The CDR3 region has the DNA TGTGCCAGCAGCCAAAACCCCGACCAGAGCACAGATACGCAGTATTTT.

This chain links TRBV11-3 with TRBJ2-1; possible D gene TRBD1, 5 bases. CDR1 is SGHNT, CDR2 YENEEA, per germline. The V end was cut by 1 base, the J end by 4 bases, with 5 bases between. The CDR3 is made up of 13 amino acids. CDR3: CASSLGTYNEQFF. CDR3 DNA sequence: TGTGCCAGCAGCTTAGGGACATACAATGAGCAGTTCTTC.

The V gene is TRBV9, the J gene TRBJ2-1; D possibly corresponds to TRBD1 (5 bases). CDR1 and CDR2 from the germline V gene are SGDLS and YYNGEE. V was trimmed by 0 bases and J by 2 bases, leaving 9 bases between them. The CDR3 sequence is 15 residues long. The CDR3 protein is CASSVGQQTYNEQFF. The CDR3 region has the DNA TGTGCCAGCAGCGTAGGACAGCAGACCTACAATGAGCAGTTCTTC. Variable domain in full (rest from reference TRBV9 and TRBJ2-1): DSGVTQTPKHLITATGQRVTLRCSPRSGDLSVYWYQQSLDQGLQFLIQYYNGEERAKGNILERFSAQQFPDLHSELNLSSLELGDSALYFCASSVGQQTYNEQFFGPGTRLTVL.

V and J are TRBV9 and TRBJ2-1; D gene ambiguous. V was clipped by 3 bases and J by 0 bases, with 10 bases between them. The CDR3 loop spans 15 amino acids. Germline-derived CDR1 and CDR2 are SGDLS and YYNGEE. This CDR3 reads CASSEGSSSYNEQFF. The CDR3 DNA is TGTGCCAGCAGCGAGGGCTCTAGCTCCTACAATGAGCAGTTCTTC.

The V and J genes are TRBV29-1 and TRBJ1-5; D is perhaps TRBD1 (5 bases). V gave up 5 bases and J gave up 13 bases, with 15 bases separating them. This CDR3 spans 11 amino acids. Germline values: CDR1 SQVTM, CDR2 ANQGSEA. The CDR3 DNA sequence: TGCAGCGTTATGATATCGAGACAGCAGCATTTT. Its protein product is CSVMISRQQHF.

This clone appeared a few times. The V call is TRBV27, the J call TRBJ1-2; 7 nucleotides align to TRBD1. V gave up 6 bases and J gave up 4 bases; unmatched junction bases: 11. The length of the CDR3 is 15 residues. The germline V gene has CDR1 MNHEY and CDR2 SMNVEV (reference sequence). The CDR3 DNA reads TGTGCCAGCAGCCCTCACGGGGACAGTACCTATGGCTACACCTTC. Its protein product is CASSPHGDSTYGYTF.

The chain is built from TRBV7-2 and TRBJ2-5, with 9 bases fitting TRBD1. This CDR3 has 14 residues. Losses at the gene ends were 8 bases for V and 3 bases for J; bases not matched to a gene: 7. Germline CDR1 and CDR2: SGHTA and FQGNSA. CDR3 protein: CASVRDREKETQYF. CDR3 in DNA: TGTGCCAGCGTCCGGGACAGGGAAAAAGAGACCCAGTACTTC.

V gene TRBV11-3 combines with J gene TRBJ2-7, with D uncertain. This CDR3 region has 15 residues. Germline V CDR1 and CDR2: SGHNT, YENEEA. Trimming took off 4 bases at V and 0 bases at J, with 13 bases between the two ends. In DNA, the CDR3 is TGTGCCAGCAGCTATGCCCCCGACAACTCCTACGAGCAGTACGTC. This gives the protein CASSYAPDNSYEQYV.

V usage is TRBV9 and J usage is TRBJ2-3; TRBD2 aligns across 8 bases. The trim removed 4 bases at V and 0 bases at J, leaving 4 bases unmatched. Germline values: CDR1 SGDLS, CDR2 YYNGEE. The CDR3 runs 15 residues. The CDR3 spells CASSQSSGSTDTQYF. The DNA for the CDR3 is TGTGCCAGCAGCCAATCTAGCGGGAGCACAGATACGCAGTATTTT.

The J gene is TRBJ2-2, the V gene TRBV7-2; D not resolved. V was cut by 3 bases and J by 1 base, with 6 bases left in between. This CDR3 is built from 14 residues. Germline V lookup: CDR1 SGHTA, CDR2 FQGNSA. The DNA for the CDR3 is TGTGCCAGCAGCTTTAGGATGAACACCGGGGAGCTGTTTTTT. Translated: CASSFRMNTGELFF.